These T cell receptor beta chains were read from a single sample in a study of blood T cell repertoires in COVID-19. Sequencing was performed with immunoSEQ multiplex PCR; in TCRdb, only in-frame clones are kept and a portion is missing. The data hold fewer than 350,000 clones, with approximately 84% observed a single time. The sample was peripheral blood. The receptors originated from a young woman who had recovered from COVID-19. CDR3s include the opening cysteine and the closing phenylalanine or tryptophan. A D gene is named only where the DNA matches it firmly. Clone size is shown for a subset of rows, as once, few, many or a class of expanded clone.

abundance,d_gene,v_gene,j_gene,CDR3nt,CDR3aa
NA,NA,TRBV28,TRBJ1-5,TGTGCCAGCAGTACCCTACGGGGGATGGGTCAGCCCCAGCATTTT,CASSTLRGMGQPQHF
NA,TRBD2,TRBV27,TRBJ2-3,TGTGCCAGCAGACTAGCGTCGGGCACAGATACGCAGTATTTT,CASRLASGTDTQYF
NA,NA,TRBV27,TRBJ1-1,TGTGCCAGCAGTTCTCGGAGCAGTGAAGCTTTCTTT,CASSSRSSEAFF
NA,TRBD1,TRBV2,TRBJ1-5,TGTGCCAGCAAGCAACAGGGGGGGCGGCAGCCCCAGCATTTT,CASKQQGGRQPQHF
NA,NA,TRBV7-9,TRBJ2-1,TGTGCCAGCAGCTTACGGGAGTATGGAGAGCAGTTCTTC,CASSLREYGEQFF
NA,TRBD2,TRBV12-3/TRBV12-4,TRBJ2-7,TGTGCCAGCAGCTGGGGACTAGCGAGCGAGCAGTACTTC,CASSWGLASEQYF
NA,NA,TRBV3-1/TRBV3-2,TRBJ2-7,TGTGCCAGCAGCCGAAGCAGCGGCCGGAGTATCCTCGAGCAGTACTTC,CASSRSSGRSILEQYF
once,TRBD1,TRBV3-1/TRBV3-2,TRBJ1-2,TGTGCCAGCAGCCCCGGGACAGGGGGCTACACCTTC,CASSPGTGGYTF
few,NA,TRBV6-4,TRBJ1-2,TGTGCCAGCAGTGAGGGCACCTCTGGCTACACCTTC,CASSEGTSGYTF
NA,NA,TRBV28,TRBJ2-5,TGTGCCAGCAGTTTTTCCAGGGTTATGTCCCAGTACTTC,CASSFSRVMSQYF
NA,NA,TRBV7-9,TRBJ2-5,TGTGCCAGCAGCTTTTTGGGGGGAGAGACCCAGTACTTC,CASSFLGGETQYF
once,TRBD1,TRBV7-9,TRBJ2-7,TGTGCCAGCAGCGACCCTACAGGGGGCGGGTACGAGCAGTACTTC,CASSDPTGGGYEQYF
NA,TRBD1,TRBV7-8,TRBJ1-1,TGTGCCAGCAGCTTGACAGACAGGGTAGATACTGAAGCTTTCTTT,CASSLTDRVDTEAFF
once,NA,TRBV5-4,TRBJ2-3,TGTGCCAGCAGCTTACTTAAAGCTAGCACAGATACGCAGTATTTT,CASSLLKASTDTQYF
NA,TRBD2,TRBV5-1,TRBJ2-5,TGCGCCAGCAGCTTGGGTCTAGCGGTACAAGAGACCCAGTACTTC,CASSLGLAVQETQYF
NA,NA,TRBV19,TRBJ1-2,TGTGCCAGTTCTTCCCGTTCGCCCAGGGAGGGCTATGGCTACACCTTC,CASSSRSPREGYGYTF
once,NA,TRBV27,TRBJ2-5,TGTGCCAGCAGTCCCCCGGAGACCCAGTACTTC,CASSPPETQYF
NA,NA,TRBV19,TRBJ1-6,TGTGCCAGTAGTCTGTCGGACGGGAGGAATTCACCCCTCCACTTT,CASSLSDGRNSPLHF
NA,TRBD2,TRBV13,TRBJ2-7,TGTGCCAGCAGCCCTTCAGGACGGGGGGACGACGAGCAGTACTTC,CASSPSGRGDDEQYF
NA,TRBD2,TRBV10-3,TRBJ2-3,TGTGCCATCAGTGATGGGGCGGGAGGCGCAGATACGCAGTATTTT,CAISDGAGGADTQYF
NA,TRBD1,TRBV28,TRBJ2-2,TGTGCCAGCAACAGGGGGGCTCTCACCGGGGAGCTGTTTTTT,CASNRGALTGELFF
NA,TRBD2,TRBV6-1,TRBJ2-1,TGTGCCAGCAGTGGGCTAGCGGGATGGGGGAACAATGAGCAGTTCTTC,CASSGLAGWGNNEQFF
NA,TRBD2,TRBV3-1/TRBV3-2,TRBJ2-1,TGTGCCACCGGGAGCGGGAGCTCCTACAATGAGCAGTTCTTC,CATGSGSSYNEQFF
NA,NA,TRBV2,TRBJ1-5,TGTGCCAGCCACAGGGACAGCAATCAGCCCCAGCATTTT,CASHRDSNQPQHF
NA,TRBD2,TRBV15,TRBJ2-1,TGTGCCACCAGCAGAGCGGCGGGAGGGGGCAATGAGCAGTTCTTC,CATSRAAGGGNEQFF
NA,TRBD1,TRBV7-9,TRBJ1-1,TGTGCCAGCAGCTTAAAGGAGGGGGCGCGAACTGAAGCTTTCTTT,CASSLKEGARTEAFF
NA,TRBD2,TRBV19,TRBJ2-1,TGTGCCAGTGGAGAAGGCGGGAGCGAGTATGAGCAGTTCTTC,CASGEGGSEYEQFF
NA,NA,TRBV5-4,TRBJ2-1,TGTGCCAGCAGCTTGGCTGTGGGGGGGCCGTGGAATGAGCAGTTCTTC,CASSLAVGGPWNEQFF
NA,NA,TRBV18,TRBJ1-1,TGTGCCAGCTCACTCTTACAGAGTGACACTGAAGCTTTCTTT,CASSLLQSDTEAFF
NA,TRBD2,TRBV2,TRBJ2-2,TGTGCCAGCAAGGCAGTTGGTCTAGGAAAAGCGGGAGCGGGCGGGGAGCTGTTTTTT,CASKAVGLGKAGAGGELFF
once,TRBD1,TRBV3-1/TRBV3-2,TRBJ1-2,TGTGCCAGCAGCCCAAACGCGGGACAGGCGGGGGGCTACACCTTC,CASSPNAGQAGGYTF
NA,TRBD1,TRBV27,TRBJ2-7,TGTGCCATTGGGACAGACCGATCCTACGAGCAGTACTTC,CAIGTDRSYEQYF
NA,NA,TRBV27,TRBJ2-3,TGTGCCAGCAGTTTTCAGCGCACGGTCACAGATACGCAGTATTTT,CASSFQRTVTDTQYF
NA,NA,TRBV13,TRBJ1-1,TGTGCCAGCAGCTTAGTGGAGTCAGGGAAAGAAAACACTGAAGCTTTCTTT,CASSLVESGKENTEAFF
NA,TRBD2,TRBV29-1,TRBJ2-5,TGCAGCGTTGAAGATCTGGGACTAGCGGACGAGACCCAGTACTTC,CSVEDLGLADETQYF
once,NA,TRBV29-1,TRBJ1-5,TGCAGCGTTGGGGGGACGCGGGGTGATCAGCCCCAGCATTTT,CSVGGTRGDQPQHF
NA,NA,TRBV5-4,TRBJ2-6,TGTGCCAGCAGCTTGGTCGCGGGGCGCAGGAGTCCTGGGGCCAACGTCCTGACTTTC,CASSLVAGRRSPGANVLTF
NA,NA,TRBV9,TRBJ1-4,TGTGCCAGCACCAGGGCAGGGGAAAAACTGTTTTTT,CASTRAGEKLFF
NA,TRBD1,TRBV20-1,TRBJ2-2,TGCAGTGCTAGTAGGGGGACAGAGGGCGGGGAGCTGTTTTTT,CSASRGTEGGELFF
NA,TRBD1,TRBV12-3/TRBV12-4,TRBJ2-7,TGTGCCAGCAGCCCGGACAGGTACGAGCAGTACTTC,CASSPDRYEQYF